These 12 T cell receptor beta chains came from one sample sequenced in a study of T cells in localized non-small cell lung cancer (dated by TCRdb to between 2020 and 2021). Libraries came from the immunoSEQ multiplex PCR assay. Held by TCRdb, this immuneACCESS table contains in-frame sequences only and omits some clones. Under half of the omission traces to an unresolved V gene where checked; the cause of the rest is unknown. This sample has around 29,000 clones in its table, and approximately 89% of those were observed once. The leading ten clones occupy about 28% of the sample. The sample was peripheral blood, taken before any cancer treatment. Source of these receptors: a female donor aged 60 or older with stage I lung adenocarcinoma.

As DNA, the CDR3 is TGTGCCAGCAGCCCTGGCACAGATACGCAGTATTTT. This codes for CASSPGTDTQYF. The V gene is TRBV6-5, the J gene TRBJ2-3; D unclear. The V gene's germline CDR1 is MNHEY and CDR2 SVGAGI. The CDR3 runs 12 residues. Trimming removed 6 bases at V and 1 base at J, with 5 bases between.

The chain employs TRBV18 and TRBJ1-1; TRBD1 matches at 11 bases. In germline, CDR1 is KGHSH, CDR2 LQKENI. V was pared by 3 bases and J by 5 bases, with 8 bases of the junction left unmatched. The CDR3 runs 16 residues. The DNA for the CDR3 is TGTGCCAGCTCACCCAGGACAGGGGGCGTAAATACTGAAGCTTTCTTT. Protein product: CASSPRTGGVNTEAFF. Full variable domain (rest looked up from reference TRBV18 and TRBJ1-1): NAGVMQNPRHLVRRRGQEARLRCSPMKGHSHVYWYRQLPEEGLKFMVYLQKENIIDESGMPKERFSAEFPKEGPSILRIQQVVRGDSAAYFCASSPRTGGVNTEAFFGQGTRLTVV.

This chain links TRBV7-8 with TRBJ2-3; no definite D call. Germline CDR1 SGHVS, CDR2 FQNEAQ. V was pared by 5 bases and J by 1 base, with 10 bases between. CDR3 size: 14 residues. The CDR3: CASSQDPGTDTQYF. The CDR3 nucleotides are TGTGCCAGCAGCCAGGACCCTGGCACAGATACGCAGTATTTT.

The chain couples TRBV21-1 to TRBJ2-5; the table's D call, TRBD2, was not checked against the DNA. TRBV21-1 is recorded as a pseudogene. CDR3 length: 21 amino acids. The CDR3 region has the DNA TGTGCCAGCAGCAAATGGGAGGCGGGAGGGCCATGTATGAGCGCTTTAGAGACCCAGTACTTC. Amino acids: CASSKWEAGGPCMSALETQYF.

This rearrangement joins TRBV7-6 to TRBJ2-7, with D tentatively TRBD1 (5 bases). This CDR3 has 14 amino acids. Between the trimmed V and J ends, which lost 0 bases and 0 bases, there was a span of 6 bases. CDR1 SGHVS and CDR2 FNYEAQ come from the germline V gene. The CDR3, as DNA: TGTGCCAGCAGCTTAGCGGACACCTCCTACGAGCAGTACTTC. Encoded protein: CASSLADTSYEQYF.

The chain couples TRBV4-2 to TRBJ2-1; D unclear. Between the trimmed V and J ends, which lost 0 bases and 2 bases, there was a span of 8 bases. The CDR3 totals 15 residues. CDR1 is LGHNA, CDR2 YNFKEQ, per germline. CDR3 in DNA: TGTGCCAGCAGCCAAGAAGGGTCCACCTACAATGAGCAGTTCTTC. Residues: CASSQEGSTYNEQFF.

This chain joins TRBV6-1 and TRBJ1-4, with D perhaps matching TRBD1 (5 bases). The length of the CDR3 is 14 residues. Germline-derived CDR1 and CDR2 are MNHNS and SASEGT. The V end lost 3 bases, the J end lost 3 bases, and 8 bases lay between the germline ends. DNA of the CDR3: TGTGCCAGCAGTGACCAGGGAGCTAATGAAAAACTGTTTTTT. Translation gives CASSDQGANEKLFF.

The chain is built from TRBV6-5 and TRBJ2-4; a weak D match, TRBD2 (5 bases). This CDR3 spans 15 amino acids. The germline gives CDR1 MNHEY, CDR2 SVGAGI. The V end lost 0 bases, the J end lost 1 base, and 7 bases lay between the germline ends. The CDR3 nucleotides are TGTGCCAGCAGTTACTCGAGGGAGGCCAAAAACATTCAGTACTTC. Translating it yields CASSYSREAKNIQYF.

The chain uses TRBV29-1 and TRBJ1-1; D gene uncertain. The CDR3 spans 15 residues. Germline CDR1 is SQVTM and CDR2 is ANQGSEA. Trimming pared 5 bases from V and 5 bases from J, leaving 21 bases between. The CDR3 region is CSVTTPGAGGTEAFF. The CDR3 DNA reads as TGCAGCGTTACCACACCAGGAGCGGGTGGGACTGAAGCTTTCTTT.

This clone was recorded a few times. The V gene is TRBV7-3, the J gene TRBJ2-1, with a possible D match to TRBD2 (6 bases). Trimming left V 5 bases short and J 8 bases short, with 19 bases between. The CDR3 has 15 residues. Germline values: CDR1 SGHTA, CDR2 FQGTGA. This chain's CDR3 is CASSPNRGSMYEQFF. The CDR3 DNA sequence: TGTGCCAGCAGCCCTAACCGGGGGAGCATGTATGAGCAGTTCTTC.

The genes are TRBV5-1 and TRBJ2-5; 9 positions agree with TRBD1. The CDR3 loop spans 14 amino acids. Germline-derived CDR1 and CDR2 are SGHRS and YFSETQ. The V gene end was trimmed by 3 bases and the J gene end by 4 bases; junction bases not matched to a gene: 4. CDR3 bases: TGCGCCAGCAGCTATGGGACAGGGAGAGAGACCCAGTACTTC. Amino acids: CASSYGTGRETQYF.

The chain couples TRBV20-1 to TRBJ1-5; D is ambiguous. With 3 bases removed from V and 6 bases from J, the gap between germline ends came to 6 bases. The germline gives CDR1 DFQATT, CDR2 SNEGSKA (reference sequence). The length of the CDR3 is 11 residues. Here the CDR3 reads CSASSGQPQHF. The CDR3 bases are TGCAGTGCTAGTTCCGGTCAGCCCCAGCATTTT.